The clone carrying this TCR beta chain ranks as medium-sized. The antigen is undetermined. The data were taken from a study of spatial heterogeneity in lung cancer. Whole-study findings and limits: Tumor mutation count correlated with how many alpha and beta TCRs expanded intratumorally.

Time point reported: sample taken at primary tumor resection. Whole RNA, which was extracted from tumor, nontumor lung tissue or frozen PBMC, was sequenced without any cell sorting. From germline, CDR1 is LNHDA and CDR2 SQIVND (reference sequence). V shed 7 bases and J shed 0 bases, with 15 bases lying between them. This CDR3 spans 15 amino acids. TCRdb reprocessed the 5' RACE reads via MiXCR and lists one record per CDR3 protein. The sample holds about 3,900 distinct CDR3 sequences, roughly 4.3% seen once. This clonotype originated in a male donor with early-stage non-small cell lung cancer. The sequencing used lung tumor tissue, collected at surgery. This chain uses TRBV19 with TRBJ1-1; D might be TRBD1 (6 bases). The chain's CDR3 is CASTFGGAMNTEAFF. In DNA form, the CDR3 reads TGTGCCAGTACCTTTGGGGGGGCGATGAACACTGAAGCTTTCTTT.